The 8 T cell receptor beta chains below were found in one sample sequenced in a study of CD8+CD57+ T cells in acquired aplastic anemia. Whoever was chosen for sequencing had shown CD8+CD57+ cell expansion by flow cytometry. Using genomic DNA as the template, TCR beta VDJ and CDR3 profiling was carried out. TCRdb fed the reads into MiXCR, producing one record per CDR3 protein. This sample has around 170,000 distinct CDR3 sequences; approximately 44% occur once, and the top ten carry 3% to 4%. The specimen was sorted CD4+, CD8+, or CD8+CD57+ T cells (not recorded which) from PBMCs. The receptors come from a human donor with aplastic anemia.

This clonotype was detected ten times or more. The chain links TRBV5-1 to TRBJ2-3, with 14 bases aligning to TRBD2. The CDR3 length is 16 residues. Germline V lookup: CDR1 SGHRS, CDR2 YFSETQ. V lost 4 bases and J lost 4; bases outside the gene matches: 5. CDR3 DNA sequence: TGCGCCAGCAGCCTCGGGACTAGCGGGAGTGCAGATACGCAGTATTTT. Translating it yields CASSLGTSGSADTQYF.

This chain uses TRBV5-6 with TRBJ2-7; D is uncertain. This CDR3 contains 11 residues. Per the germline V gene, CDR1 is SGHDT and CDR2 is YYEEEE. Trimming took 1 base from V and 6 from J, leaving 5 bases between them. This chain's CDR3 is CASSLWSEQYF. The CDR3 DNA is TGTGCCAGCAGCTTGTGGAGCGAGCAGTACTTC.

This clonotype was detected only a few times. This sequence joins TRBV6-5 and TRBJ1-1; 9 positions agree with TRBD1. J gave up 3 bases and V 6 bases, and 5 bases lay outside the gene matches. The CDR3 runs 14 residues. Germline loops: CDR1 MNHEY, CDR2 SVGAGI. The CDR3 DNA sequence: TGTGCCAGCAGACTACAGGGGGCCCACACTGAAGCTTTCTTT. As protein: CASRLQGAHTEAFF.

As concerns this clonotype: Sequence at one end of the junction differs from germline and may be a read error. The rearrangement uses TRBV29-1 and TRBJ1-2, with 8 nucleotides matching TRBD1. From germline, CDR1 is SQVTM and CDR2 ANQGSEA. The CDR3 extends over 13 amino acids. Written as DNA, the CDR3 is TGCAGCGTGGAGGACAGGGCCGCTTATGGCTACATCTTC. This gives the protein CSVEDRAAYGYIF.

This clonotype was seen repeatedly, ten times or more. The V gene is TRBV19, the J gene TRBJ1-2; D is uncertain. Germline V gene sequence: CDR1 LNHDA, CDR2 SQIVND (reference sequence). The V end lost 3 bases, the J end lost 0 bases, and 5 bases lay between the germline ends. There are 13 residues in the CDR3. CDR3 coding DNA: TGTGCCAGTAGTATCCGGCCTAACTATGGCTACACCTTC. It yields the protein CASSIRPNYGYTF.

This rearrangement joins TRBV7-9 to TRBJ1-5; D is unclear. There are 13 residues in the CDR3. Germline V gives CDR1 SEHNR, CDR2 FQNEAQ (reference sequence). The V end lost 5 bases, the J end lost 2 bases, and 7 bases lay between the germline ends. CDR3 in amino acids: CASSPSGNQPQHF. CDR3 nucleotides: TGTGCCAGCAGCCCCTCTGGCAATCAGCCCCAGCATTTT.

The chain carries TRBV6-1 and TRBJ2-3; TRBD1 agrees at 7 bases. The germline V gene has CDR1 MNHNS and CDR2 SASEGT. Trimming took 4 bases from V and 6 from J; bases not matched to a gene: 7. CDR3 length: 14 amino acids. CDR3 sequence reads: CASSAGQPSDTQYF. The DNA of the CDR3 is TGTGCCAGCAGTGCGGGACAGCCCTCGGATACGCAGTATTTT.

This clonotype appeared many times. The chain employs TRBV19 and TRBJ2-2; TRBD1 aligns across 7 bases. V trimming: 4 bases; J trimming: 4 bases; junction bases outside the gene matches: 6. Germline assignment: CDR1 LNHDA and CDR2 SQIVND (reference sequence). The CDR3 is made up of 15 amino acids. Here the CDR3 DNA reads TGTGCCAGTAGTAGAGGGGGCCCGAGCACCGGGGAGCTGTTTTTT. This sequence encodes CASSRGGPSTGELFF.